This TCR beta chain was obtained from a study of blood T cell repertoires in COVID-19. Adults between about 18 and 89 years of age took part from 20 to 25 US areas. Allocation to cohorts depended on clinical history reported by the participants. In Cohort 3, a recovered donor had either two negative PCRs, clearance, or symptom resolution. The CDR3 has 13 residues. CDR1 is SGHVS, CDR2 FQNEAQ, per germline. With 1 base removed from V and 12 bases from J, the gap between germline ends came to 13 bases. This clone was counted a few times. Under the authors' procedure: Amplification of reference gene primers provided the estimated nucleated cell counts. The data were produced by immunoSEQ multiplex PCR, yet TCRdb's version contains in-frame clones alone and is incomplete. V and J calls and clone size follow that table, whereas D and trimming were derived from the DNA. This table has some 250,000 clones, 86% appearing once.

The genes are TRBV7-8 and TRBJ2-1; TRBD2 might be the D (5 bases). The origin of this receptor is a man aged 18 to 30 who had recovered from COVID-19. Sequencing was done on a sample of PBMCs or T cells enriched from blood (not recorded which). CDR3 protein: CASSLVDTRGQFF. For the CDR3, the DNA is TGTGCCAGCAGCTTAGTTGACACTAGAGGGCAGTTCTTC.